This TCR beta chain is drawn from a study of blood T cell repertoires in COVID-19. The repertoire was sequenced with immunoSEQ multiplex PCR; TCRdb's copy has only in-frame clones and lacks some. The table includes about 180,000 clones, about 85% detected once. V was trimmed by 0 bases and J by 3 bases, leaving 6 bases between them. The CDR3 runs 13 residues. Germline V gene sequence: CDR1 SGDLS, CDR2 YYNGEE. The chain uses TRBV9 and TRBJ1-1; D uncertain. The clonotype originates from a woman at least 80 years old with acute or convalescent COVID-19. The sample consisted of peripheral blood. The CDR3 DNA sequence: TGTGCCAGCAGCGTAGCTCAGTACACTGAAGCTTTCTTT. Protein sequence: CASSVAQYTEAFF. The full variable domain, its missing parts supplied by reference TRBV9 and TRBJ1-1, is DSGVTQTPKHLITATGQRVTLRCSPRSGDLSVYWYQQSLDQGLQFLIQYYNGEERAKGNILERFSAQQFPDLHSELNLSSLELGDSALYFCASSVAQYTEAFFGQGTRLTVV.